A single sample is the source of the 12 T cell receptor beta chains below, sequenced in a study of vaccination effects on CD4 cells after COVID-19. After expansion with viral peptide pools in the ViraFEST assay, antigen-specific CD4+ T cells were sequenced. Subsequent to a culture period of 10 to 11 days, CD4+ T cells were isolated. Two doses of BNT162b2 or mRNA-1273 vaccine were administered to participants. These receptors have no known antigen. Profiling relied on immunoSEQ multiplex PCR, and the TCRdb table lists in-frame clones only, not all of them. Among under 40,000 clones, approximately 82% were seen once, and the ten largest hold approximately 2%. The source was CD4+ T cells from PBMCs cultured with HCoV-NL63 spike peptides, collected after COVID-19 vaccination. The receptors come from a human donor who received a COVID-19 vaccine. Some clones in this sample may be carry-over from other donors' samples.

There are a few counts of this clone. The chain carries TRBV5-1 and TRBJ2-5; D might be TRBD2 (5 bases). V lost 3 bases and J 2 bases, leaving 8 bases between the germline ends. Germline V lookup: CDR1 SGHRS, CDR2 YFSETQ. This CDR3 has 13 amino acids. CDR3 nucleotide sequence: TGCGCCAGCAGCTCCACTAGTCAAGAGACCCAGTACTTC. It codes for CASSSTSQETQYF.

In its sample, this clone was seen a few times. The chain uses TRBV7-9 and TRBJ1-4; D is unclear. Germline V CDR1 and CDR2: SEHNR, FQNEAQ (reference sequence). This CDR3 region has 14 residues. The V and J ends lost 1 base and 11 bases respectively, with 14 bases between them. CDR3 coding DNA: TGTGCCAGCAGCTTAGAGGTCGGGAAGCGCAAACTGTTTTTT. This translates into CASSLEVGKRKLFF.

The V call is TRBV2, the J call TRBJ1-4; D remains unclear. Germline CDR1 SNHLY, CDR2 FYNNEI. Trimming shortened V by 3 bases and J by 8 bases, and 10 bases separated the two germline ends. This CDR3 has 13 amino acids. CDR3 sequence: CASSDLTPEKLFF. DNA for the CDR3: TGTGCCAGCAGTGACTTGACACCAGAAAAACTGTTTTTT.

CDR3 coding DNA: TGTGCCAGCAGCGAACGACTACCGTACCAAGAGACCCAGTACTTC. Translating gives CASSERLPYQETQYF. V gene TRBV7-2 combines with J gene TRBJ2-5, with D perhaps TRBD2 (5 bases). The V and J ends lost 5 bases and 0 bases respectively, with 13 bases between them. Germline V gene lookup returns CDR1 SGHTA and CDR2 FQGNSA. CDR3 length: 15 amino acids.

The chain employs TRBV18 and TRBJ2-3; 7 bases align to TRBD1. The CDR3 covers 13 residues. Germline V CDR1 and CDR2: KGHSH, LQKENI. The junction had 2 bases not matched to a gene; V was cut back by 3 bases and J by 5 bases. The CDR3 spells CASSPNRGDTQYF. CDR3 nucleotides: TGTGCCAGCTCACCCAACAGGGGAGATACGCAGTATTTT.

The table lists this clone with a few counts. The J gene is TRBJ1-2, the V gene TRBV5-3; unclear D gene. TRBV5-3 is identified as an open reading frame with a role that is uncertain. The CDR3 sequence is 14 residues long. The germline V and J ends were trimmed by 1 base and 4 bases, with 11 bases remaining between them. CDR3 sequence reads: CARSLFPHLYGYTF. For the CDR3, the DNA is TGTGCCAGAAGCTTGTTCCCACACCTCTATGGCTACACCTTC.

The chain recombines TRBV19 with TRBJ1-4; 7 bases match TRBD1. The CDR3 consists of 15 residues. Germline-derived CDR1 and CDR2 are LNHDA and SQIVND (reference sequence). V was clipped by 3 bases and J by 3 bases; unmatched bases: 4. The CDR3 region has the DNA TGTGCCAGTAGTATCGACAGGGAAGCTAATGAAAAACTGTTTTTT. It translates to CASSIDREANEKLFF.

This chain joins TRBV6-6 and TRBJ2-3; 8 nucleotides agree with TRBD2. Germline V gene sequence: CDR1 MNHNY, CDR2 SVGAGI (reference sequence). The CDR3 sequence is 14 residues long. V lost 3 bases to trimming and J lost 2 bases; unmatched junction nucleotides: 1. CDR3 DNA: TGTGCCAGCAGTTATGGACTAGCCACAGATACGCAGTATTTT. It translates to CASSYGLATDTQYF.

V gene TRBV7-9 combines with J gene TRBJ2-2; D remains unclear. The V gene's germline CDR1 is SEHNR and CDR2 FQNEAQ (reference sequence). V lost 3 bases to trimming and J lost 0 bases, with 5 bases between them. The CDR3 is 14 amino acids. The CDR3 spells CASSFTANTGELFF. The CDR3 DNA is TGTGCCAGCAGCTTTACAGCGAACACCGGGGAGCTGTTTTTT.

The V gene is TRBV5-1, the J gene TRBJ2-2; TRBD1 matches at 8 bases. The CDR3 is 16 amino acids. V trimming: 0 bases; J trimming: 4 bases; junction bases outside the gene matches: 5. CDR1 and CDR2 (germline): SGHRS, YFSETQ. CDR3 DNA sequence: TGCGCCAGCAGCTTGGTGACAGGGGTGTCCACCGGGGAGCTGTTTTTT. Protein sequence: CASSLVTGVSTGELFF. The complete variable domain, with remaining parts taken from reference TRBV5-1 and TRBJ2-2, reads KAGVTQTPRYLIKTRGQQVTLSCSPISGHRSVSWYQQTPGQGLQFLFEYFSETQRNKGNFPGRFSGRQFSNSRSEMNVSTLELGDSALYLCASSLVTGVSTGELFFGEGSRLTVL.

This chain connects TRBV5-1 to TRBJ2-3; a weak D match, TRBD1 (6 bases). V dropped 6 bases and J dropped 1 base, with 9 bases sitting between them. In germline, CDR1 is SGHRS, CDR2 YFSETQ. The CDR3 loop spans 13 amino acids. CDR3 sequence: CASKAGGTDTQYF. DNA for the CDR3: TGCGCCAGCAAGGCAGGGGGCACAGATACGCAGTATTTT.

The chain links TRBV5-1 to TRBJ2-7, with TRBD2 as a possible D gene (6 bases). The CDR3 contains 14 residues. V gave up 4 bases and J gave up 5 bases, with 16 bases separating them. The germline gives CDR1 SGHRS, CDR2 YFSETQ. CDR3 amino acids: CASSHGDSGDEQYV. Here the CDR3 DNA reads TGCGCCAGCAGCCATGGGGACTCGGGAGACGAGCAGTACGTC.